These 16 T cell receptor beta chains originate from one sample sequenced in a study of blood T cell repertoires in COVID-19. The repertoire was sequenced with immunoSEQ multiplex PCR; TCRdb's copy has only in-frame clones and lacks some. The table shows 130,000 to 150,000 clones, with more than 75% occurring only once. The source material was peripheral blood. The receptors were sampled from a woman aged 40 to 50 with acute or convalescent COVID-19.

The chain employs TRBV2 and TRBJ2-5; D gene uncertain. Looked up from germline, CDR1 is SNHLY and CDR2 is FYNNEI. Between the trimmed V and J ends, which lost 8 bases and 5 bases, there was a span of 12 bases. The CDR3 runs 12 residues. The CDR3 DNA reads as TGTGCCAGCGGCCCAATACGCGAGACCCAGTACTTC. This codes for CASGPIRETQYF.

The J gene is TRBJ2-1, the V gene TRBV7-3; weak D call: TRBD2 (5 bases). Deletions cut 1 base from V and 5 bases from J, with 9 bases between. The V gene's germline CDR1 is SGHTA and CDR2 FQGTGA. The CDR3 extends over 14 amino acids. The CDR3 nucleotides are TGTGCCAGCAGCTTAATTTCCGGGAACAATGAGCAGTTCTTC. Amino acid sequence: CASSLISGNNEQFF. Full variable domain (rest looked up from reference TRBV7-3 and TRBJ2-1): GAGVSQTPSNKVTEKGKYVELRCDPISGHTALYWYRQSLGQGPEFLIYFQGTGAADDSGLPNDRFFAVRPEGSVSTLKIQRTERGDSAVYLCASSLISGNNEQFFGPGTRLTVL.

The chain has TRBV7-8 and TRBJ2-2; 7 nucleotides align to TRBD2. CDR1 and CDR2 (germline): SGHVS, FQNEAQ. The CDR3 has 15 amino acids. V lost 5 bases and J lost 2; bases outside the gene matches: 5. Written as DNA, the CDR3 is TGTGCCAGCAGCCCCTGGACTAGTAACACCGGGGAGCTGTTTTTT. This gives the protein CASSPWTSNTGELFF. Full variable domain (outside the CDR3, taken from reference TRBV7-8 and TRBJ2-2): GAGVSQSPRYKVAKRGQDVALRCDPISGHVSLFWYQQALGQGPEFLTYFQNEAQLDKSGLPSDRFFAERPEGSVSTLKIQRTQQEDSAVYLCASSPWTSNTGELFFGEGSRLTVL.

This clone was counted between two and nine times. J is TRBJ1-1 and V is TRBV3-1 (or the pseudogene TRBV3-2); D is unresolved. From germline, CDR1 is LGHDT and CDR2 YNNKEL (reference sequence). The CDR3 is made up of 11 amino acids. V was clipped by 8 bases and J by 7 bases, with 11 bases between them. The DNA for the CDR3 is TGTGCCAGCGGGGAGGGAGATGAAGCTTTCTTT. This gives the protein CASGEGDEAFF.

This chain uses TRBV10-3 with TRBJ2-3; 8 nucleotides agree with TRBD2. CDR3 length: 19 amino acids. After removal of 7 bases from V and 0 bases from J, the junction contained 18 bases not matched to a gene. The germline CDR1 and CDR2 sequences are ENHRY and SYGVKD. The CDR3 here is CAITPLGREDPHSTDTQYF. DNA for the CDR3: TGTGCCATCACCCCTCTGGGGCGGGAGGACCCTCATAGCACAGATACGCAGTATTTT.

The gene calls are TRBV12-2 and TRBJ2-5; the table's D call, TRBD2, was not checked against the DNA. TRBV12-2 is a documented pseudogene. The CDR3 is made up of 16 amino acids. The CDR3 loop is CASRFGGGPFQETQYF. CDR3 nucleotides: TGTGCAAGTCGCTTCGGCGGGGGGCCTTTCCAAGAGACCCAGTACTTC.

The chain joins TRBV19 to TRBJ2-3; 10 bases align to TRBD2. This CDR3 region has 15 residues. Germline-derived CDR1 and CDR2 are LNHDA and SQIVND (reference sequence). Germline trimming cut 5 bases from V and 3 bases from J; bases unmatched to any gene: 5. Here the CDR3 reads CASSSLAGVTDTQYF. The CDR3 region has the DNA TGTGCCAGTAGTTCCCTAGCGGGAGTTACAGATACGCAGTATTTT.

The chain combines TRBV15 with TRBJ2-3; D ambiguous. Germline CDR1 and CDR2: LNHNV and YYDKDF (reference sequence). The CDR3 extends over 15 amino acids. The V end lost 4 bases, the J end lost 1 base, and 12 bases lay between the germline ends. The CDR3 protein is CATSTNHFGTDTQYF. The DNA for the CDR3 is TGTGCCACCAGCACCAATCATTTTGGCACAGATACGCAGTATTTT.

The CDR3 region has the DNA TGTGCCAGCAGTTATTACCGGTCGGCAGGGAGGGAGACCCAGTACTTC. Protein product: CASSYYRSAGRETQYF. The chain has TRBV6-5 and TRBJ2-5, with a tentative D call TRBD2 (6 bases). The germline V gene encodes CDR1 MNHEY and CDR2 SVGAGI. V was trimmed by 3 bases and J by 5 bases, leaving 19 bases between them. CDR3 length equals 16 residues.

In DNA form, the CDR3 reads TGTGCCAGTAGTAGGACAGGGGGAATGGAAAACATTCAGTACTTC. Translating it yields CASSRTGGMENIQYF. V usage is TRBV19 and J usage is TRBJ2-4, with 10 bases matching TRBD1. Trimming took 4 bases from V and 5 from J; bases not matched to a gene: 5. This CDR3 contains 15 residues. Looked up from germline, CDR1 is LNHDA and CDR2 is SQIVND (reference sequence).

This chain uses TRBV5-5 with TRBJ2-6; 7 bases are a match to TRBD2. Germline assignment: CDR1 SGHKS and CDR2 YYEKEE (reference sequence). V trimming: 4 bases; J trimming: 4 bases; junction bases outside the gene matches: 14. The CDR3 loop spans 18 amino acids. DNA for the CDR3: TGTGCCAGCAGCCCCAGATCCGGGAGGATTGAAGGGGCCAACGTCCTGACTTTC. Protein: CASSPRSGRIEGANVLTF.

This sequence joins TRBV4-1 and TRBJ2-3, with D tentatively TRBD1 (5 bases). This CDR3 contains 15 residues. V was pared by 4 bases and J by 2 bases, with 13 bases between. Germline assignment: CDR1 MGHRA and CDR2 YSYEKL. The CDR3: CASSPIRGATDTQYF. The CDR3 coding sequence is TGCGCCAGCAGCCCCATCCGTGGGGCCACAGATACGCAGTATTTT.

This clone was seen a single time. The V call is TRBV6-1, the J call TRBJ2-3; 7 bases line up with TRBD2. Per the germline V gene, CDR1 is MNHNS and CDR2 is SASEGT. Trimming at V came to 0 bases and at J to 8 bases, leaving 2 bases not matched to a gene. The CDR3 runs to 13 residues. The CDR3 bases are TGTGCCAGCAGTGAAGCGGGGGGGGGTACGCAGTATTTT. Its protein is CASSEAGGGTQYF.

The sample holds one count of this clone. Here the CDR3 reads CASSVIAGGPVEQFF. DNA of the CDR3: TGTGCCAGCAGTGTGATAGCGGGAGGGCCGGTTGAGCAGTTCTTC. The V call is TRBV2, the J call TRBJ2-1; 11 bases fit TRBD2. Germline V lookup: CDR1 SNHLY, CDR2 FYNNEI. The CDR3 runs 15 residues. V lost 4 bases, J lost 9 bases, and 8 bases stayed unmatched.

The V gene is TRBV7-9, the J gene TRBJ2-7; TRBD1 might be the D (7 bases). Between the trimmed V and J ends, which lost 4 bases and 9 bases, there was a span of 16 bases. The V gene's germline CDR1 is SEHNR and CDR2 FQNEAQ (reference sequence). This CDR3 has 13 amino acids. The CDR3 DNA reads as TGTGCCAGCAGCTCCCCCGGGACAGCGGGGCAGTACTTC. Translation gives CASSSPGTAGQYF.

The chain joins TRBV2 to TRBJ1-2; D is perhaps TRBD1 (5 bases). CDR1 and CDR2 (germline): SNHLY, FYNNEI. V was cut by 6 bases and J by 0 bases, with 14 bases left in between. The CDR3 runs 15 residues. The DNA for the CDR3 is TGTGCCAGCAGCGATCCTGGGACTTCTAACTATGGCTACACCTTC. Its protein is CASSDPGTSNYGYTF.